Listed below are T cell receptor beta chains from one sample, sequenced in a study of T cells in localized non-small cell lung cancer. TCRdb's table, derived via immunoSEQ multiplex PCR, lists solely in-frame clones and lacks some. The sample includes about 11,000 clones, 85% to 95% of them seen just once. This specimen consisted of peripheral blood, obtained before any cancer treatment. These receptors were collected from a male donor older than 55 with stage III lung adenocarcinoma. CDR3s include the opening cysteine and the closing phenylalanine or tryptophan. Each record gives: V gene, D gene, clone size, J gene, CDR3 DNA, CDR3 protein. The D gene is left open where the match is weak. Only some rows state a clone size, as once, few, many or a class for expanded clones.

TRBV7-9	.	.	TRBJ2-1	TGTGCCAGCAGTCCCCCAGGTACGCGACAAGGTGAGCAGTTCTTC	CASSPPGTRQGEQFF
TRBV18	.	few	TRBJ2-2	TGTGCCAGCTCACCACCGATCGGGGTGACCGGGGAGCTGTTTTTT	CASSPPIGVTGELFF
TRBV18	.	.	TRBJ1-4	TGTGCCAGCTCACCCTCTTCGGCTCCACCCCGTGAAAAACTGTTTTTT	CASSPSSAPPREKLFF
TRBV5-4	TRBD2	.	TRBJ2-4	TGTGCCAGCAGCTCAAGGGCTAGCGGAGAAAACATTCAGTACTTC	CASSSRASGENIQYF
TRBV11-2	.	.	TRBJ2-3	TGTGCCAGCAGCTTAGAAGCAGGGCCCATGGGAGATACGCAGTATTTT	CASSLEAGPMGDTQYF
TRBV5-4	.	.	TRBJ1-1	TGTGCCAGCAGCCCTGAGGCCATCACGGGCACTGAAGCTTTCTTT	CASSPEAITGTEAFF
TRBV30	.	.	TRBJ2-2	TGTGCCTGGACGAGGGGCACCGGGGAGCTGTTTTTT	CAWTRGTGELFF
TRBV6-1	.	few	TRBJ2-1	TGTGCCAGCAGTGAAGGAGGGGGCGGGAGTTTCTACAATGAGCAGTTCTTC	CASSEGGGGSFYNEQFF
TRBV19	.	.	TRBJ1-5	TGTGCCAGTAGTAAAGGGGGAGGAAGTCAGCCCCAGCATTTT	CASSKGGGSQPQHF
TRBV6-1	.	.	TRBJ1-5	TGTGCCAGCAGTGACCGAGAACCTTCAGGGGTACAGCCCCAGCATTTT	CASSDREPSGVQPQHF
TRBV30	.	.	TRBJ1-1	TGTGCCTGGAGTGTAGACCGAAAGGAGACTGAAGCTTTCTTT	CAWSVDRKETEAFF
TRBV5-1	.	.	TRBJ2-7	TGCGCCAGCAGCTTGACGGGACCTTACGAGCAGTACTTC	CASSLTGPYEQYF
TRBV28	.	.	TRBJ2-7	TGTGCCAGCAGTTTATGGACCCCCACCGAGCAGTACTTC	CASSLWTPTEQYF
TRBV10-2	.	.	TRBJ2-7	TGCGCCAGCAGCTTATCAACGGAGGGGGACTACGAGCAGTACTTC	CASSLSTEGDYEQYF
TRBV5-4	.	.	TRBJ2-7	TGTGCCAGCAGCTTGAGAAGGGGCGAGCAGTACTTC	CASSLRRGEQYF
TRBV5-5	TRBD1	.	TRBJ2-7	TGTGCCAGCAGCTTGGGGGACAGAAGCTCCTACGAGCAGTACTTC	CASSLGDRSSYEQYF
TRBV18	TRBD1	.	TRBJ1-2	TGTGCCAGCTCACCCCGGGACAGCTATGGCTACACCTTC	CASSPRDSYGYTF
TRBV7-2	.	.	TRBJ1-5	TGTGCCAGCAGCTTATCGTTTCAGCCCCAGCATTTT	CASSLSFQPQHF
TRBV4-2	.	.	TRBJ1-2	TGTGCCAGCAGCCAAGAACGATTTGGACAACGGGGCTACACCTTC	CASSQERFGQRGYTF
TRBV2	.	once	TRBJ1-5	TGTGCCACCGGACTGAATAGCAATCAGCCCCAGCATTTT	CATGLNSNQPQHF
TRBV27	TRBD2	.	TRBJ2-3	TGTGCCAGCCGCATGGGAGGGACAGATACGCAGTATTTT	CASRMGGTDTQYF
TRBV5-6	.	.	TRBJ2-5	TGTGCCAGCAGCTTGGCTGGGCCTCGGCAAGAGACCCAGTACTTC	CASSLAGPRQETQYF
TRBV6-1	TRBD1	.	TRBJ1-1	TGTGCCAGCAGCACGGACAGGGACACTGAAGCTTTCTTT	CASSTDRDTEAFF
TRBV11-2	.	.	TRBJ2-3	TGTGCCAGCGGGAGTGCAGATACGCAGTATTTT	CASGSADTQYF
TRBV28	.	.	TRBJ1-5	TGTGCCAGCAGTCCTCCTCCGGGACTCCCCTATCAGCCCCAGCATTTT	CASSPPPGLPYQPQHF
TRBV5-6	TRBD2	once	TRBJ2-1	TGTGCCAGCAGCTTGGAAAGGCTAGCGGGATACAATGAGCAGTTCTTC	CASSLERLAGYNEQFF
TRBV6-5	TRBD1	.	TRBJ1-5	TGTGCCAGCAGGCCCGACAGGGCTCAGCCCCAGCATTTT	CASRPDRAQPQHF
TRBV30	.	.	TRBJ2-4	TGTGCCTGGAGCTTGGCAGGGTCCAAAAACATTCAGTACTTC	CAWSLAGSKNIQYF
TRBV5-4	TRBD2	.	TRBJ2-3	TGTGCCAGCAGCTTGTTTGCTAGCGGGAGGGATACGCAGTATTTT	CASSLFASGRDTQYF
TRBV20-1	.	.	TRBJ1-1	TGCAGTGCTCCCCGGTACACTGAAGCTTTCTTT	CSAPRYTEAFF
TRBV29-1	.	.	TRBJ2-5	TGCAGCGTTTTAGTCGGGGAGGATGAGACCCAGTACTTC	CSVLVGEDETQYF
TRBV7-9	.	.	TRBJ1-5	TGTGCCAGCAACTGGGTGGCGGCAGATACGCAGCATTTT	CASNWVAADTQHF
TRBV2	.	.	TRBJ2-1	TGTGCCAGCAGTTCGACTAGTTCTGGGGAGCAGTTCTTC	CASSSTSSGEQFF
TRBV5-1	.	.	TRBJ2-1	TGCGCCAGCAGCTTGGAGGGGGGTGAGCAGTTCTTC	CASSLEGGEQFF
TRBV6-5	TRBD1	.	TRBJ1-1	TGTGCCAGCAGGTACCGGGACAGGGGGGCAGCTTTCTTT	CASRYRDRGAAFF
TRBV30	.	.	TRBJ1-3	TGTGCCTGGAGTGTCGGGACACTGGGGCGCCTGAGCTCTGGAAACACCATATATTTT	CAWSVGTLGRLSSGNTIYF
TRBV19	.	.	TRBJ2-5	TGTGCCAGTAACGGGCCGGTGGAGACCCAGTACTTC	CASNGPVETQYF
TRBV6-1	.	.	TRBJ2-1	TGTGCCAGCAGTGGTAGACTAGGAGCCTACAATGAGCAGTTCTTC	CASSGRLGAYNEQFF
TRBV15	TRBD2	once	TRBJ2-3	TGTGCCACCAGCCGCGGGAGTAGCGCAGATACGCAGTATTTT	CATSRGSSADTQYF
TRBV18	.	.	TRBJ1-1	TGTGCCAGCTCAACTCAGGGTGGGAACACTGAAGCTTTCTTT	CASSTQGGNTEAFF
TRBV5-5	TRBD1	.	TRBJ1-2	TGTGCCAGCAGCTTTACAGGGGGCAACTATGGCTACACCTTC	CASSFTGGNYGYTF
TRBV14	TRBD2	.	TRBJ2-3	TGTGCCAGCAGCGAAGAGGGACTAGCGACAGATACGCAGTATTTT	CASSEEGLATDTQYF
TRBV6-1	.	.	TRBJ2-7	TGTGCCATCGGAACGAGGGCGAAGACCTACGAGCAGTACTTC	CAIGTRAKTYEQYF
TRBV18	.	.	TRBJ1-1	TGTGCCAGCTCACCTCTCGACACTAACACTGAAGCTTTCTTT	CASSPLDTNTEAFF
TRBV12-5	TRBD1	.	TRBJ1-1	TGTGCTAGTGGCATGGACAGGGTAGGTGAAGCTTTCTTT	CASGMDRVGEAFF